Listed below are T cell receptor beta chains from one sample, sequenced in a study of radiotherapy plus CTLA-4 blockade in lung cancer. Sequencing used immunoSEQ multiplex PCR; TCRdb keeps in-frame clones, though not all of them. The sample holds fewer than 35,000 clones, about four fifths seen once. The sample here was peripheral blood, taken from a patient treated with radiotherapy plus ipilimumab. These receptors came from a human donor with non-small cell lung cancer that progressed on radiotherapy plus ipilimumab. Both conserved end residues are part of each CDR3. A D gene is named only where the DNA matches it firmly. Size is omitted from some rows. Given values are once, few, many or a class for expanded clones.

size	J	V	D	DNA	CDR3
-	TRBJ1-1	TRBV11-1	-	TGTGCCAGCAGCCACCCCGGCGTGCACACTGAAGCTTTCTTT	CASSHPGVHTEAFF
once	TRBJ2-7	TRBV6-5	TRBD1	TGTGCCAGCAGCTTTCGGACAGGGAACCACGAGCAGTACTTC	CASSFRTGNHEQYF
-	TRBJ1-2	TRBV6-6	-	TGTGCCAGCAGTTACTCATCCGGGGATGGCTACACCTTC	CASSYSSGDGYTF
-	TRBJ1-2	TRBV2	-	TGTGCCAGCAGTGTCGGAAGGGTTCCCTATGGCTACACCTTC	CASSVGRVPYGYTF
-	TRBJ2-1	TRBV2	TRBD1	TGTGCCAGCACAGGGACAGGGACCTACAATGAGCAGTTCTTC	CASTGTGTYNEQFF
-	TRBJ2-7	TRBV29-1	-	TGCAGCGTTGAACGGGGTCCCTACGAGCAGTACTTC	CSVERGPYEQYF
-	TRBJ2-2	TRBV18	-	TGTGCCAGCTCACCGACCGGTATTGGCTACACCGGGGAGCTGTTTTTT	CASSPTGIGYTGELFF
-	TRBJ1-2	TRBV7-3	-	TGTGCCAGCAGCCCCGCCCGGGACTATGGCTACACCTTC	CASSPARDYGYTF
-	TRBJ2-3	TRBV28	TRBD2	TGTGCCAGCAGTTACGAGCGGGGTCCGAGGGATACGCAGTATTTT	CASSYERGPRDTQYF
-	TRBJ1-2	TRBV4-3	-	TGCGCCAGCAGCCAAGATGAGGGGACCGCGGACGAGGCTGGCTACACCTTC	CASSQDEGTADEAGYTF
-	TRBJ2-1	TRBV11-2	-	TGTGCCAGCAGCTTAGCGGATGAGCAGTTCTTC	CASSLADEQFF
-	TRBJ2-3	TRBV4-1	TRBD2	TGCGCCAGCAGCCTGGGACTAGCGGGAGGAGTGGATACGCAGTATTTT	CASSLGLAGGVDTQYF
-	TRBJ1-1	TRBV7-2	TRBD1	TGTGCCAGCAGCCCGGGACAGGCGAACACTGAAGCTTTCTTT	CASSPGQANTEAFF
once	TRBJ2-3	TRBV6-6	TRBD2	TGTGCCAGCAGCGTCACTAGCGGGAGAGCAGATACGCAGTATTTT	CASSVTSGRADTQYF
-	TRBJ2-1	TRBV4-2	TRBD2	TGTGCCAGCAGCCAAGGGGAGGGGACTAGCGAGTACAATGAGCAGTTCTTC	CASSQGEGTSEYNEQFF
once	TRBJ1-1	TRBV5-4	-	TGTGCCAGCAGTTCCCAATCCACAGGGCCTAACACTGAAGCTTTCTTT	CASSSQSTGPNTEAFF